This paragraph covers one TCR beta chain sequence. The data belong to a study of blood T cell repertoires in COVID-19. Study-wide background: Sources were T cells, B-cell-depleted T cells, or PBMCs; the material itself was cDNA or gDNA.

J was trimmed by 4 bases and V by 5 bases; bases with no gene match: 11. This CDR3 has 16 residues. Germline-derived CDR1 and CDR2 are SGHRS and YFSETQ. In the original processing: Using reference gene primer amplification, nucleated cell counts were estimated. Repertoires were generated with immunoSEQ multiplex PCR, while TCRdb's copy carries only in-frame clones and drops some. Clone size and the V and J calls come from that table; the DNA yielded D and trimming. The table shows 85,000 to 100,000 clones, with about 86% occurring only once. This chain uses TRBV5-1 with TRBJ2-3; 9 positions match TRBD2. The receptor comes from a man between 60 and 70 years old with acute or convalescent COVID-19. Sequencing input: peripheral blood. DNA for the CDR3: TGCGCCAGCAGTCAGTACGGGACTAGCTTTCCAGATACGCAGTATTTT. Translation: CASSQYGTSFPDTQYF.